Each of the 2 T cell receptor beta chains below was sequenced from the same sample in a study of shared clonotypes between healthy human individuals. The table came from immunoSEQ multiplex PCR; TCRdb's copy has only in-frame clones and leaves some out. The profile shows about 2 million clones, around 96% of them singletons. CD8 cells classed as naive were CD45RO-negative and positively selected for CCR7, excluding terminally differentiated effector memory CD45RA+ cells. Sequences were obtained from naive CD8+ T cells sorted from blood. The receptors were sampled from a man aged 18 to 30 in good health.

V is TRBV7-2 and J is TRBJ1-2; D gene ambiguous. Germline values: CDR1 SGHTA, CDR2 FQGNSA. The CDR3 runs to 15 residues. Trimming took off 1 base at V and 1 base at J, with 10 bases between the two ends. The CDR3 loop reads CASSLDPRDNYGYTF. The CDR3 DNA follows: TGTGCCAGCAGCTTAGATCCCCGGGATAACTATGGCTACACCTTC.

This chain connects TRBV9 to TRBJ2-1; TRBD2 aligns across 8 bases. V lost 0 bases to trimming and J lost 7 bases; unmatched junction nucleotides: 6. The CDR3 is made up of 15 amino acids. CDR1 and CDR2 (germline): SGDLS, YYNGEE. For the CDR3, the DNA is TGTGCCAGCAGCGTAGATAGCGGGACCCTAAATGAGCAGTTCTTC. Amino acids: CASSVDSGTLNEQFF.